These T cell receptor beta chains were read from a single sample in a study of blood T cell repertoires in COVID-19. Clones were read by immunoSEQ multiplex PCR, and TCRdb kept only the in-frame ones, dropping some. The data show roughly 170,000 clones, more than 85% seen once. What was sequenced was peripheral blood. These TCRs come from a man aged 35-49 years with active or convalescent COVID-19. The CDR3 runs from the conserved cysteine through the conserved F or W.

j_call v_call cdr3_aa
TRBJ1-2 TRBV6-5 CASSTDYGYTF
TRBJ2-3 TRBV20-1 CSASATGPGDTQYF
TRBJ1-2 TRBV5-1 CASSPPTGGFYGYTF
TRBJ2-1 TRBV29-1 CSVEDQASGIYNEQFF
TRBJ2-7 TRBV7-3 CASSPGTGTYEQYF
TRBJ2-7 TRBV7-9 CASSSGGSLYEQYF
TRBJ1-5 TRBV4-1 CASSRGTGGASNQPQHF
TRBJ1-3 TRBV3-1/TRBV3-2 CASSQVHSSGNTIYF
TRBJ2-1 TRBV9 CASSVEGLGTYNEQFF
TRBJ1-5 TRBV28 CASRIQGNQPQHF
TRBJ1-4 TRBV5-1 CASSLEVGATNEKLFF
TRBJ1-2 TRBV5-4 CASSGAGAHYGYTF
TRBJ2-7 TRBV28 CASSHPRNLNYEQYF
TRBJ1-4 TRBV4-2 CASSREQGDNEKLFF
TRBJ1-6 TRBV7-8 CASSTGTTSPLHF
TRBJ2-3 TRBV7-6 CASRLGVGGTDTQYF
TRBJ2-7 TRBV15 CATSRTGPNEQYF
TRBJ2-3 TRBV11-2 CASSLVHDTQYF